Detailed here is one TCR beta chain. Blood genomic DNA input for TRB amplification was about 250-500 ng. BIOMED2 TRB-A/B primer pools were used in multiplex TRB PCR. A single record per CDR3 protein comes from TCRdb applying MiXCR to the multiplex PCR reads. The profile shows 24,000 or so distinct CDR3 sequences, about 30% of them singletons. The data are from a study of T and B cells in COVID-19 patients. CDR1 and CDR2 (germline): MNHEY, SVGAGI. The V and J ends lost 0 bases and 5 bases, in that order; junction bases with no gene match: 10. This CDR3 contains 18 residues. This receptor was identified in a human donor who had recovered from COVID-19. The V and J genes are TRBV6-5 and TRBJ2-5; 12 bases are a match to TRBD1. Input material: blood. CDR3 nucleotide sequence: TGTGCCAGCAGTTACTCGAGAAGGGACAGGGGGCTGCGGGAGACCCAGTACTTC. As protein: CASSYSRRDRGLRETQYF.